Sequencing of this TCR beta chain was carried out in a study of shared clonotypes between healthy human individuals. Some 29,000 T cell genomes (roughly 0.2 ug DNA) went into each sorted-subset replicate. Using immunoSEQ multiplex PCR, the repertoire was profiled, and TCRdb retains in-frame clones only, with some absent. The data show about 980,000 clones, approximately 76% seen once. Naive CD4+ cells were CD45RA-selected; the remaining cells were memory. This CDR3 comprises 14 residues. Looked up from germline, CDR1 is SGHVS and CDR2 is FNYEAQ. V was pared by 5 bases and J by 1 base, with 9 bases between. The sample holds a few counts of this clone.

Sample: memory CD4+ T cells sorted from blood. Subset in this sample: CD45RA-negative fraction. The V gene is TRBV7-6, the J gene TRBJ1-5, with D tentatively TRBD1 (6 bases). This receptor was identified in a man younger than 35 in good health. This chain's CDR3 is CASSRGQSNQPQHF. The CDR3 region has the DNA TGTGCCAGCAGCCGTGGACAGAGCAATCAGCCCCAGCATTTT.